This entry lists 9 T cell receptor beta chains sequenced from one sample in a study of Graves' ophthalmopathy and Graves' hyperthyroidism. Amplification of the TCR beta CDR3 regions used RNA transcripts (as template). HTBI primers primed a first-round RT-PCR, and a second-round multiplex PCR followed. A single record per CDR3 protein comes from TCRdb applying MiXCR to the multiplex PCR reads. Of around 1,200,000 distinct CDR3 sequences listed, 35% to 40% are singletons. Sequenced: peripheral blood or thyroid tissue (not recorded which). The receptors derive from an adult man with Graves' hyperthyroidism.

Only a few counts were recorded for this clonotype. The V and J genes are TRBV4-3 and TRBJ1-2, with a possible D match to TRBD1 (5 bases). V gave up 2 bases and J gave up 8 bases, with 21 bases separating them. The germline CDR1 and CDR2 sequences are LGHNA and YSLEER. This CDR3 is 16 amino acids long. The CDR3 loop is CASSQHPTELGGGYTF. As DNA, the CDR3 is TGCGCCAGCAGCCAACACCCGACAGAACTCGGAGGAGGCTACACCTTC.

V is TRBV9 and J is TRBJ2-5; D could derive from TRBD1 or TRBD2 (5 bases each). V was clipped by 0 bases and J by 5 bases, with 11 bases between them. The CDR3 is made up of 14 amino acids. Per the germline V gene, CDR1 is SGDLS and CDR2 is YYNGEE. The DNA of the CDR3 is TGTGCCAGCAGCGTAGTGGGGGAGTCGGAGACCCAGTACTTC. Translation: CASSVVGESETQYF.

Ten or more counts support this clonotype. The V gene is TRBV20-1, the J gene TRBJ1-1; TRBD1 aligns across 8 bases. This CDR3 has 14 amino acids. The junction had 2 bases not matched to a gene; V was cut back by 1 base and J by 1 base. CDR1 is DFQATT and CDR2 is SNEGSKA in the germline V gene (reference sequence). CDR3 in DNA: TGCAGTGCTAGAGCGGGACAGGCGAACACTGAAGCTTTCTTT. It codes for CSARAGQANTEAFF.

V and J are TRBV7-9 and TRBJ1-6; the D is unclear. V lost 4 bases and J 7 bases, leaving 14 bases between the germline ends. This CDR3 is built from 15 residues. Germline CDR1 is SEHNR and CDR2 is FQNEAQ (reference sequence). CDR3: CASSSGSAANSPLHF. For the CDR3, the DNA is TGTGCCAGCAGCTCGGGGTCGGCAGCCAATTCACCCCTCCACTTT.

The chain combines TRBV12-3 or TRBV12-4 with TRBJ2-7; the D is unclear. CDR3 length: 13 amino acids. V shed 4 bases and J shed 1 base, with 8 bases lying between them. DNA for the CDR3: TGTGCCAGCAGTTGGGCAAATTCCTACGAGCAGTACTTC. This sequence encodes CASSWANSYEQYF.

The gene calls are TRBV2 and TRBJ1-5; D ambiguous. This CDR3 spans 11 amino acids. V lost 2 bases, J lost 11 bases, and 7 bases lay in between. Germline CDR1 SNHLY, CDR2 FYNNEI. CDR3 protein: CASSERQAQHF. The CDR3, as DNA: TGTGCCAGCAGTGAACGGCAGGCCCAGCATTTT.

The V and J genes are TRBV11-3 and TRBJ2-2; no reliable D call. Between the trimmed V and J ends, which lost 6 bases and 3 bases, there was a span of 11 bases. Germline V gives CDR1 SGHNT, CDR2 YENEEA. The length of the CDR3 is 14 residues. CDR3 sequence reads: CASRVDTYTGELFF. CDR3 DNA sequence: TGTGCCAGCAGAGTCGACACCTACACCGGGGAGCTGTTTTTT.

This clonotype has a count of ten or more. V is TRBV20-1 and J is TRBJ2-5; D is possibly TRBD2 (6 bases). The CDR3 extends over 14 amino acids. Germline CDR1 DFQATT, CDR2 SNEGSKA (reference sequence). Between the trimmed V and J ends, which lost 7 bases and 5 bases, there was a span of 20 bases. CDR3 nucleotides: TGCAGTGGGGAGGCGGGGTTGGGTAGGGAGACCCAGTACTTC. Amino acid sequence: CSGEAGLGRETQYF.

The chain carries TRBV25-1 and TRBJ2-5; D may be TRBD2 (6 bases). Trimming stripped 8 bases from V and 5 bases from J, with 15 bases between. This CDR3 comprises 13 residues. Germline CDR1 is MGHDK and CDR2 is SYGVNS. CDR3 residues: CASGPRGGETQYF. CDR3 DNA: TGTGCCAGCGGTCCCCGCGGAGGGGAGACCCAGTACTTC. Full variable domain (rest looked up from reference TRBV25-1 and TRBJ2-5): EADIYQTPRYLVIGTGKKITLECSQTMGHDKMYWYQQDPGMELHLIHYSYGVNSTEKGDLSSESTVSRIRTEHFPLTLESARPSHTSQYLCASGPRGGETQYFGPGTRLLVL.